This T cell receptor (beta chain) was observed in a study of blood T cell repertoires in COVID-19. Across the whole study: Sites in the United States, Italy and Spain provided acute and convalescent COVID-19 samples. From T cells, B-cell-depleted T cells, or PBMCs came the material, which was cDNA or gDNA.

Authors' processing steps: Quantification of nucleated cells was approximated via reference gene primer amplification. Generated by immunoSEQ multiplex PCR, the TCRdb table keeps only in-frame clones and is missing some. D and trimming come from the DNA, and the V and J calls and clone size come from that table. Among fewer than 250,000 clones listed, approximately 90% were seen once. This CDR3 has 16 residues. CDR1 and CDR2 from the germline V gene are KGHSH and LQKENI. V lost 3 bases and J 0 bases, leaving 12 bases between the germline ends. This sequence joins TRBV18 and TRBJ2-1, with D tentatively TRBD2 (6 bases). The receptor's source is a woman in her 40s with acute or convalescent COVID-19. The sample taken for sequencing was peripheral blood. The CDR3 is CASSPPSGPSYNEQFF. In DNA form, the CDR3 reads TGTGCCAGCTCACCGCCGAGCGGGCCCTCCTACAATGAGCAGTTCTTC.